These 17 T cell receptor beta chains were sequenced from one sample in a study of a mutant IDH1 vaccine in newly diagnosed glioma. Libraries were prepared by immunoSEQ multiplex PCR; TCRdb keeps only in-frame clonotypes and omits some of them. The sample has around 99,000 clones; about 80% are singletons. Time point: baseline, week 1 (first vaccination visit). Treatment of the sample: pre-vaccination baseline after standard-of-care therapy. Material: PBMCs, obtained from a glioma patient treated with radiotherapy, temozolomide or both. The receptors derive from a man aged 35-49 years with glioma.

This clone was recorded only once. The chain has TRBV19 and TRBJ2-7, with no clear D. Per germline, CDR1 LNHDA and CDR2 SQIVND (reference sequence). With 1 base removed from V and 1 base from J, the gap between germline ends came to 8 bases. The CDR3 is made up of 14 amino acids. CDR3 region: CASSIGRSSYEQYF. The CDR3 coding sequence is TGTGCCAGTAGTATAGGGCGCAGTTCCTACGAGCAGTACTTC.

This chain joins TRBV7-6 and TRBJ2-5; 7 bases line up with TRBD2. CDR3 length: 16 residues. Losses at the gene ends were 4 bases for V and 0 bases for J; bases not matched to a gene: 8. The V gene's germline CDR1 is SGHVS and CDR2 FNYEAQ. The CDR3 nucleotides are TGTGCCAGCAGCTCTGAGCGGGGTCCGTACCAAGAGACCCAGTACTTC. Residues: CASSSERGPYQETQYF.

V usage is TRBV7-9 and J usage is TRBJ1-3; D perhaps matches TRBD1 (6 bases). With 6 bases removed from V and 2 bases from J, the gap between germline ends came to 11 bases. The CDR3 spans 14 residues. In germline, CDR1 is SEHNR, CDR2 FQNEAQ (reference sequence). The CDR3 spells CASRRGATGNTIYF. CDR3 coding DNA: TGTGCCAGCAGAAGGGGGGCCACTGGAAACACCATATATTTT.

This rearrangement joins TRBV6-5 to TRBJ2-1; D is possibly TRBD2 (5 bases). The length of the CDR3 is 14 residues. CDR1 MNHEY and CDR2 SVGAGI come from the germline V gene. V was cut by 7 bases and J by 0 bases, with 10 bases left in between. The DNA for the CDR3 is TGTGCCAGCAAGCGGCCGAGCTCCTACAATGAGCAGTTCTTC. Translated: CASKRPSSYNEQFF.

This rearrangement joins TRBV6-4 to TRBJ2-3; TRBD2 is a possible D gene (5 bases). The V gene's germline CDR1 is MRHNA and CDR2 SNTAGT. The CDR3 totals 17 residues. Trimming removed 0 bases at V and 1 base at J, with 14 bases between. In DNA form, the CDR3 reads TGTGCCAGCAGTGACTCGAGTGTTTCTAGCTGCACAGATACGCAGTATTTT. This encodes CASSDSSVSSCTDTQYF.

The J gene is TRBJ1-4, the V gene TRBV7-8, with D possibly matching TRBD1 (5 bases). Trimming pared 1 base from V and 16 bases from J, leaving 16 bases between. CDR1 and CDR2 (germline): SGHVS, FQNEAQ. The length of the CDR3 is 13 residues. CDR3 protein: CASSLVVGRDQFF. The CDR3 bases are TGTGCCAGCAGCTTAGTTGTGGGCAGGGACCAGTTTTTT.

This sequence joins TRBV7-8 and TRBJ2-2; a weak D match, TRBD2 (5 bases). The germline CDR1 and CDR2 sequences are SGHVS and FQNEAQ. The CDR3 is 16 residues long. The V gene lost 0 bases and the J gene lost 5 bases, with 13 bases spanning the gap. CDR3 coding DNA: TGTGCCAGCAGCTTAGCGTACCGGGGTGAGACCGGGGAGCTGTTTTTT. This codes for CASSLAYRGETGELFF.

This clone was counted a few times. This sequence joins TRBV6-5 and TRBJ1-1; D may be TRBD1 (5 bases). There are 13 residues in the CDR3. Germline V gene sequence: CDR1 MNHEY, CDR2 SVGAGI. V was pared by 6 bases and J by 0 bases, with 8 bases between. CDR3 residues: CASSLTVNTEAFF. The DNA of the CDR3 is TGTGCCAGCAGCCTGACAGTGAACACTGAAGCTTTCTTT.

This chain connects TRBV25-1 to TRBJ2-2, with D possibly being TRBD1 (5 bases). Trimming removed 3 bases from V and 1 base from J, with 6 bases in between. Germline assignment: CDR1 MGHDK and CDR2 SYGVNS. The CDR3 extends over 14 amino acids. This CDR3 reads CASSDGQNTGELFF. CDR3 bases: TGTGCCAGCAGTGATGGACAGAACACCGGGGAGCTGTTTTTT.

This chain uses TRBV9 with TRBJ2-3; 7 bases are a match to TRBD2. CDR3 length equals 16 residues. Germline V gene data show CDR1 as SGDLS and CDR2 as YYNGEE. J lost 5 bases, V lost 4 bases, and 13 bases had no gene match. The CDR3 DNA follows: TGTGCCAGCAGCTCTCGGGGCGGGAGTAGGCTAGATACGCAGTATTTT. Amino acid sequence: CASSSRGGSRLDTQYF.

The genes are TRBV15 and TRBJ2-1, with TRBD2 matching 7 bases. Germline V gene sequence: CDR1 LNHNV, CDR2 YYDKDF (reference sequence). The CDR3 has 15 amino acids. Trimming took 1 base from V and 5 from J; bases not matched to a gene: 5. The CDR3 DNA follows: TGTGCCACCAGCAGAGGGGTTAGCGGGCACAATGAGCAGTTCTTC. Translated, it gives CATSRGVSGHNEQFF.

The chain is built from TRBV7-8 and TRBJ1-3; D not resolved. The length of the CDR3 is 15 residues. Germline-derived CDR1 and CDR2 are SGHVS and FQNEAQ. The V gene lost 3 bases and the J gene lost 0 bases, with 9 bases spanning the gap. CDR3 sequence: CASSLNSDSGNTIYF. The CDR3 nucleotides are TGTGCCAGCAGCTTGAACAGCGACTCTGGAAACACCATATATTTT.

This clone was observed a handful of times. The chain is built from TRBV6-1 and TRBJ1-1; perhaps TRBD1 as D (5 bases). This CDR3 contains 16 residues. Trimming left V 2 bases short and J 0 bases short, with 13 bases between. Per the germline V gene, CDR1 is MNHNS and CDR2 is SASEGT. CDR3 nucleotide sequence: TGTGCCAGCAGTGAACAGGGCTGGGGGATGAACACTGAAGCTTTCTTT. This encodes CASSEQGWGMNTEAFF.

The chain has TRBV6-1 and TRBJ2-5, with D hard to call. Germline V lookup: CDR1 MNHNS, CDR2 SASEGT. Trimming removed 3 bases at V and 7 bases at J, with 6 bases between. The CDR3 is 11 amino acids. CDR3 residues: CASSDFGTQYF. The CDR3, as DNA: TGTGCCAGCAGTGACTTTGGGACCCAGTACTTC.

This clone was counted between two and nine times. This rearrangement joins TRBV29-1 to TRBJ2-1; perhaps TRBD2 as D (5 bases). CDR3 length: 16 residues. Looked up from germline, CDR1 is SQVTM and CDR2 is ANQGSEA. V lost 0 bases, J lost 2 bases, and 14 bases lay in between. The CDR3 nucleotides read TGCAGCGTTGAAGATCCTCGGAGGACTGCCTACAATGAGCAGTTCTTC. Translated: CSVEDPRRTAYNEQFF.

The chain carries TRBV19 and TRBJ2-2; D gene unclear. There are 14 residues in the CDR3. Germline V gene sequence: CDR1 LNHDA, CDR2 SQIVND (reference sequence). Trimming left V 1 base short and J 3 bases short, with 6 bases between. The CDR3 sequence is CASSIARDTGELFF. The CDR3 DNA reads TGTGCCAGTAGTATAGCTAGGGACACCGGGGAGCTGTTTTTT. Based on the CDR3 plus reference TRBV19 and TRBJ2-2, the full variable domain is DGGITQSPKYLFRKEGQNVTLSCEQNLNHDAMYWYRQDPGQGLRLIYYSQIVNDFQKGDIAEGYSVSREKKESFPLTVTSAQKNPTAFYLCASSIARDTGELFFGEGSRLTVL.

The V and J genes are TRBV19 and TRBJ1-2, with TRBD1 as a possible D gene (5 bases). The CDR3 contains 12 residues. Per the germline V gene, CDR1 is LNHDA and CDR2 is SQIVND (reference sequence). Here the CDR3 DNA reads TGTGGGACCAGGGAAGCTAACTATGGCTACACCTTC. Amino acids: CGTREANYGYTF.